This is a list of T cell receptor beta chains from one sample in a study of cytotoxic CD8 clonotypes in ibrutinib-treated CLL. Method: immunoSEQ multiplex PCR; TCRdb's copy keeps in-frame clones and lacks some. The sample yields around 310,000 clones, around four fifths seen once. Sample: PBMCs, taken before ibrutinib treatment. The receptors originated from a human donor with chronic lymphocytic leukemia. Both conserved end residues are part of each CDR3. Each record gives: CDR3 protein, CDR3 DNA, D gene, J gene, V gene, clone size. D genes are given only for firm matches. The size of a clone is reported for some rows only, either as once, few or many, or as a class for expanded clones.

cdr3_aa: CASSDSYEQYF
cdr3_nt: TGCGCCAGCAGTGACTCCTACGAGCAGTACTTC
d_call: NA
j_call: TRBJ2-7
v_call: TRBV10-2
clone_size: NA

cdr3_aa: CASSLVQVEDEQFF
cdr3_nt: TGCGCCAGCAGCTTGGTACAGGTAGAGGATGAGCAGTTCTTC
d_call: NA
j_call: TRBJ2-1
v_call: TRBV5-1
clone_size: NA

cdr3_aa: CAWSVPRRVYEQYF
cdr3_nt: TGTGCCTGGAGTGTACCGAGGCGGGTGTACGAGCAGTACTTC
d_call: NA
j_call: TRBJ2-7
v_call: TRBV30
clone_size: NA

cdr3_aa: CASGSSGSGDQFF
cdr3_nt: TGTGCCAGTGGCAGTAGCGGGAGCGGTGATCAGTTCTTC
d_call: TRBD2
j_call: TRBJ2-1
v_call: TRBV19
clone_size: once

cdr3_aa: CASSLFAQISYEQYF
cdr3_nt: TGTGCCAGCAGCTTATTTGCTCAGATTTCCTACGAGCAGTACTTC
d_call: NA
j_call: TRBJ2-7
v_call: TRBV7-2
clone_size: few

cdr3_aa: CASSSRYTDTQYF
cdr3_nt: TGCGCCAGCAGTTCAAGGTACACAGATACGCAGTATTTT
d_call: NA
j_call: TRBJ2-3
v_call: TRBV4-3
clone_size: NA

cdr3_aa: CASGDTEAFF
cdr3_nt: TGTGCCAGCGGGGACACTGAAGCTTTCTTT
d_call: NA
j_call: TRBJ1-1
v_call: TRBV7-9
clone_size: NA

cdr3_aa: CASSLGVGNNQPQHF
cdr3_nt: TGCGCCAGCAGCCTTGGGGTTGGGAACAATCAGCCCCAGCATTTT
d_call: NA
j_call: TRBJ1-5
v_call: TRBV5-1
clone_size: NA

cdr3_aa: CASRSAGAGNEQFF
cdr3_nt: TGTGCCAGCAGGTCAGCGGGGGCCGGCAATGAGCAGTTCTTC
d_call: TRBD2
j_call: TRBJ2-1
v_call: TRBV28
clone_size: NA

cdr3_aa: CASSPGTNYEQYF
cdr3_nt: TGTGCCAGCAGTCCCGGGACCAACTACGAGCAGTACTTC
d_call: NA
j_call: TRBJ2-7
v_call: TRBV11-1
clone_size: NA

cdr3_aa: CAWSPDTGLNQPQHF
cdr3_nt: TGTGCCTGGAGTCCAGACACGGGCCTCAATCAGCCCCAGCATTTT
d_call: NA
j_call: TRBJ1-5
v_call: TRBV30
clone_size: NA

cdr3_aa: CASTKGRGLEFRKEKLFF
cdr3_nt: TGTGCCAGCACCAAAGGGAGGGGCCTTGAGTTTCGTAAGGAAAAACTGTTTTTT
d_call: NA
j_call: TRBJ1-4
v_call: TRBV28
clone_size: NA

cdr3_aa: CASRSGGKNTGELFF
cdr3_nt: TGTGCCAGCAGGTCCGGCGGGAAGAACACCGGGGAGCTGTTTTTT
d_call: NA
j_call: TRBJ2-2
v_call: TRBV11-2
clone_size: NA

cdr3_aa: CATSREPMAGETEQYF
cdr3_nt: TGTGCCACCAGCAGAGAACCGATGGCGGGAGAAACCGAGCAGTACTTC
d_call: TRBD2
j_call: TRBJ2-7
v_call: TRBV15
clone_size: NA

cdr3_aa: CASSIDLAGGFETQYF
cdr3_nt: TGTGCCAGTAGTATAGATCTAGCGGGAGGTTTCGAGACCCAGTACTTC
d_call: TRBD2
j_call: TRBJ2-5
v_call: TRBV19
clone_size: NA

cdr3_aa: CASTTGGSGTGELFF
cdr3_nt: TGTGCCAGCACCACAGGCGGGAGCGGCACCGGGGAGCTGTTTTTT
d_call: TRBD2
j_call: TRBJ2-2
v_call: TRBV6-5
clone_size: few

cdr3_aa: CASSQERGYTQYF
cdr3_nt: TGCGCCAGCAGCCAAGAAAGGGGATATACGCAGTATTTT
d_call: NA
j_call: TRBJ2-3
v_call: TRBV4-3
clone_size: NA

cdr3_aa: CASSIAQGKAGELFF
cdr3_nt: TGTGCCAGTAGTATTGCGCAGGGAAAGGCCGGGGAGCTGTTTTTT
d_call: NA
j_call: TRBJ2-2
v_call: TRBV19
clone_size: NA

cdr3_aa: CASSVTRDQPQHF
cdr3_nt: TGTGCCAGCAGCGTTACCAGGGATCAGCCCCAGCATTTT
d_call: NA
j_call: TRBJ1-5
v_call: TRBV4-2
clone_size: NA

cdr3_aa: CASTLGRNTGELFF
cdr3_nt: TGTGCTAGCACCCTCGGGAGGAACACCGGGGAGCTGTTTTTT
d_call: NA
j_call: TRBJ2-2
v_call: TRBV7-7
clone_size: NA

cdr3_aa: CASSSDSLNTEAFF
cdr3_nt: TGTGCCAGCAGCTCAGACAGCCTGAACACTGAAGCTTTCTTT
d_call: NA
j_call: TRBJ1-1
v_call: TRBV7-3
clone_size: few

cdr3_aa: CASSFRSGRAQYF
cdr3_nt: TGTGCCAGCAGCTTTCGGAGCGGAAGAGCGCAGTACTTC
d_call: NA
j_call: TRBJ2-7
v_call: TRBV11-2
clone_size: NA

cdr3_aa: CASSEPSGANVLTF
cdr3_nt: TGTGCCAGCAGCGAACCGTCCGGGGCCAACGTCCTGACTTTC
d_call: NA
j_call: TRBJ2-6
v_call: TRBV9
clone_size: NA

cdr3_aa: CASSYSGKTNYGYTF
cdr3_nt: TGTGCCAGCAGTTACTCGGGGAAGACTAACTATGGCTACACCTTC
d_call: NA
j_call: TRBJ1-2
v_call: TRBV6-6
clone_size: NA

cdr3_aa: CASSLSSGGVQFF
cdr3_nt: TGTGCCAGCAGTTTATCAAGCGGAGGAGTGCAGTTCTTC
d_call: NA
j_call: TRBJ2-1
v_call: TRBV28
clone_size: NA

cdr3_aa: CASSLRLAGKDEQFF
cdr3_nt: TGTGCCAGCAGCTTAAGGCTAGCGGGAAAGGATGAGCAGTTCTTC
d_call: TRBD2
j_call: TRBJ2-1
v_call: TRBV11-2
clone_size: NA

cdr3_aa: CASSQDRGPPNTGELFF
cdr3_nt: TGTGCCAGCAGCCAAGATCGGGGTCCACCTAACACCGGGGAGCTGTTTTTT
d_call: NA
j_call: TRBJ2-2
v_call: TRBV4-2
clone_size: NA

cdr3_aa: CASSLVSDTEAFF
cdr3_nt: TGTGCCAGCAGCTTAGTTTCGGACACTGAAGCTTTCTTT
d_call: NA
j_call: TRBJ1-1
v_call: TRBV7-9
clone_size: once

cdr3_aa: CASSPNRGRHEKLFF
cdr3_nt: TGTGCCAGCAGCCCAAATAGGGGCCGACACGAAAAACTGTTTTTT
d_call: NA
j_call: TRBJ1-4
v_call: TRBV7-6
clone_size: NA

cdr3_aa: CASSSDGTLNTEAFF
cdr3_nt: TGTGCCAGCAGTTCCGACGGGACTTTGAACACTGAAGCTTTCTTT
d_call: NA
j_call: TRBJ1-1
v_call: TRBV6-5
clone_size: few

cdr3_aa: CASSLPGGGKNNEQFF
cdr3_nt: TGTGCCAGCAGCCTCCCCGGTGGGGGGAAAAACAATGAGCAGTTCTTC
d_call: NA
j_call: TRBJ2-1
v_call: TRBV4-2
clone_size: NA

cdr3_aa: CASSEGAGGGYEQYF
cdr3_nt: TGTGCCAGCAGTGAAGGAGCGGGAGGTGGGTACGAGCAGTACTTC
d_call: TRBD2
j_call: TRBJ2-7
v_call: TRBV25-1
clone_size: NA

cdr3_aa: CASSRALGDGSGELFF
cdr3_nt: TGTGCCAGCAGCCGGGCGTTGGGAGACGGATCCGGGGAGCTGTTTTTT
d_call: NA
j_call: TRBJ2-2
v_call: TRBV7-2
clone_size: few

cdr3_aa: CASSLAHGTGGYNEQFF
cdr3_nt: TGCGCCAGCAGCCTAGCCCATGGGACAGGGGGATACAATGAGCAGTTCTTC
d_call: TRBD1
j_call: TRBJ2-1
v_call: TRBV5-1
clone_size: NA

cdr3_aa: CATSRGTSGIYNEQFF
cdr3_nt: TGTGCCACCAGCAGGGGGACTAGCGGGATCTACAATGAGCAGTTCTTC
d_call: TRBD2
j_call: TRBJ2-1
v_call: TRBV15
clone_size: NA

cdr3_aa: CASSLMGEQPQHF
cdr3_nt: TGTGCCAGCAGTTTAATGGGTGAGCAGCCCCAGCATTTT
d_call: NA
j_call: TRBJ1-5
v_call: TRBV27
clone_size: NA

cdr3_aa: CASSLAFQEFGELFF
cdr3_nt: TGTGCCAGCAGCTTGGCCTTCCAGGAGTTTGGGGAGCTGTTTTTT
d_call: NA
j_call: TRBJ2-2
v_call: TRBV11-1
clone_size: NA

cdr3_aa: CAWSVIGGTEAFF
cdr3_nt: TGTGCCTGGAGTGTGATAGGGGGCACTGAAGCTTTCTTT
d_call: NA
j_call: TRBJ1-1
v_call: TRBV30
clone_size: few

cdr3_aa: CASSWETGRGELFF
cdr3_nt: TGTGCCAGCAGTTGGGAGACAGGGCGCGGGGAGCTGTTTTTT
d_call: TRBD1
j_call: TRBJ2-2
v_call: TRBV7-9
clone_size: NA

cdr3_aa: CASSGRTGSGSTDTQYF
cdr3_nt: TGCGCCAGCAGTGGGAGAACGGGTAGCGGGAGCACAGATACGCAGTATTTT
d_call: TRBD2
j_call: TRBJ2-3
v_call: TRBV5-1
clone_size: NA

cdr3_aa: CASSPEGPGSYEQYF
cdr3_nt: TGTGCCAGCTCACCCGAGGGGCCCGGCTCCTACGAGCAGTACTTC
d_call: NA
j_call: TRBJ2-7
v_call: TRBV18
clone_size: NA

cdr3_aa: CASSLSTGSYEQYF
cdr3_nt: TGTGCCAGCAGCTTATCGACAGGGTCATACGAGCAGTACTTC
d_call: TRBD1
j_call: TRBJ2-7
v_call: TRBV7-9
clone_size: NA

cdr3_aa: CATSRETSNSYNEQFF
cdr3_nt: TGTGCCACCAGCAGGGAAACTTCCAACTCCTACAATGAGCAGTTCTTC
d_call: NA
j_call: TRBJ2-1
v_call: TRBV15
clone_size: NA

cdr3_aa: CASSLRGEAFF
cdr3_nt: TGCGCCAGCAGCTTGAGAGGGGAAGCTTTCTTT
d_call: NA
j_call: TRBJ1-1
v_call: TRBV5-1
clone_size: NA

cdr3_aa: CACGLAENYNEQFF
cdr3_nt: TGTGCCTGTGGGCTAGCGGAGAACTACAATGAGCAGTTCTTC
d_call: TRBD2
j_call: TRBJ2-1
v_call: TRBV30
clone_size: NA

cdr3_aa: CASSPGGGANVLTF
cdr3_nt: TGTGCCAGCAGCCCGGGTGGAGGGGCCAACGTCCTGACTTTC
d_call: NA
j_call: TRBJ2-6
v_call: TRBV27
clone_size: NA

cdr3_aa: CASSLVLAGFYNEQFF
cdr3_nt: TGTGCCAGCAGTCTAGTCCTAGCGGGCTTTTACAATGAGCAGTTCTTC
d_call: TRBD2
j_call: TRBJ2-1
v_call: TRBV27
clone_size: NA

cdr3_aa: CASGLEGTSMNF
cdr3_nt: TGTGCTAGTGGTTTGGAAGGGACTAGCATGAACTTC
d_call: TRBD2
j_call: TRBJ2-5
v_call: TRBV12-5
clone_size: many

cdr3_aa: CASSNDRVNTEAFF
cdr3_nt: TGTGCCAGCAGTAACGACAGGGTGAACACTGAAGCTTTCTTT
d_call: TRBD1
j_call: TRBJ1-1
v_call: TRBV25-1
clone_size: NA

cdr3_aa: CASSPTGMGNYGYTF
cdr3_nt: TGTGCCAGCAGCCCCACGGGGATGGGAAACTATGGCTACACCTTC
d_call: NA
j_call: TRBJ1-2
v_call: TRBV11-2
clone_size: NA

cdr3_aa: CASSLRGQGHSDYGYTF
cdr3_nt: TGTGCCAGCAGTTTAAGGGGACAGGGCCATTCAGACTATGGCTACACCTTC
d_call: TRBD1
j_call: TRBJ1-2
v_call: TRBV28
clone_size: NA

cdr3_aa: CASSQGCLFCEQYF
cdr3_nt: TGCGCCAGCAGCCAAGGGTGTTTGTTTTGCGAGCAGTACTTC
d_call: NA
j_call: TRBJ2-7
v_call: TRBV4-3
clone_size: NA

cdr3_aa: CASSSGPGLASNEQFF
cdr3_nt: TGTGCCAGTAGTTCGGGACCGGGACTAGCCTCTAATGAGCAGTTCTTC
d_call: TRBD2
j_call: TRBJ2-1
v_call: TRBV19
clone_size: once

cdr3_aa: CASKYTAGYTEAFF
cdr3_nt: TGTGCCAGCAAGTACACTGCCGGGTACACTGAAGCTTTCTTT
d_call: NA
j_call: TRBJ1-1
v_call: TRBV2
clone_size: NA